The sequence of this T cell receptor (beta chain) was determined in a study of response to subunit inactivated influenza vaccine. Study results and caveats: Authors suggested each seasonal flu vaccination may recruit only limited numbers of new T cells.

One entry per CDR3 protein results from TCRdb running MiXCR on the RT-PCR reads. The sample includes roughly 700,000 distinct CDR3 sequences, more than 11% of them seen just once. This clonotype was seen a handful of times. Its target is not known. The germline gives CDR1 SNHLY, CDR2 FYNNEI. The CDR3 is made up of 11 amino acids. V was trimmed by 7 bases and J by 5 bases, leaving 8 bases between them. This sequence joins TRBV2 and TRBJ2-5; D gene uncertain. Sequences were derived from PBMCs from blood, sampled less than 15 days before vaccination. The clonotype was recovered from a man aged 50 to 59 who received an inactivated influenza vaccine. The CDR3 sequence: CASNRVETQYF. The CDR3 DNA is TGTGCCAGCAACCGCGTGGAGACCCAGTACTTC.